The sequence of this T cell receptor beta chain was determined in a study of OX40 agonist ivuxolimab in advanced cancers. Looking at the study overall: Ivuxolimab was an agonistic, fully human IgG2 monoclonal antibody directed against OX40 (CD134), a costimulatory receptor. Intravenous ivuxolimab was administered to patients every 2 weeks at six dose levels: 0.01, 0.1, 0.3, 1.5, 3 and 10 mg/kg. Among the roughly 52 dose-escalation patients, around 19 had hepatocellular carcinoma, 15 or so melanoma, 9 renal cell carcinoma and 9 head and neck cancer. In the dose-escalation cohort, 70% to 85% of patients were male, and the mean age was approximately 60 years, with a range of about 23 to 85. Prior anti-PD-1, anti-PD-L1 or anti-CTLA-4 therapy was permitted, and checkpoint inhibitors had been received by more than 35% of dose-escalation patients. Partial responses were achieved by three dose-escalation patients, of whom one had hepatocellular carcinoma and two had cutaneous melanoma. The point of sequencing TCRbeta in the periphery was to test whether ivuxolimab changed TCR sequence diversity and drove clonal T-cell expansion. The paper describes the monotherapy dose-escalation part (N ≈ 52 patients) of the phase I trial of ivuxolimab.

For sequencing of the TCRbeta CDR3 region, genomic DNA was extracted from the sorted cells. The immunoSEQ Assay was used to sequence the TCRbeta CDR3 regions. In its TCRdb copy, this immuneACCESS table keeps in-frame sequences only and misses some clones. Where compared with another copy, unresolved V genes explain less than half of these, and the others have no known cause. The sample table contains about 76,000 clones; only one count was recorded for roughly 80% of them. Around 2% of the sample comes from the top ten. Notes on this clone: What antigen it recognizes has not been identified. The record has no base qualities; no much larger clone is one base away.

The trial excluded patients who had a history of autoimmune disease or were on systemic immunosuppression. Peripheral blood for TCR sequencing was drawn from every dose cohort at baseline, at cycle 4 day 1 and at cycle 7 day 1. The samples were taken from a phase I, first-in-human, multicenter, open-label dose-escalation trial of ivuxolimab. Adults with locally advanced or metastatic melanoma, renal cell carcinoma, hepatocellular carcinoma or head and neck squamous cell carcinoma were enrolled in the trial. Before TCR sequencing, CD4+ and CD8+ T cells were separately sorted from peripheral blood. The germline V gene provides CDR1 SGHDN and CDR2 FVKESK. Inclusive of the bounding cysteine and phenylalanine, the CDR3 is 14 residues long. Of all the DNA, just the CDR3 is kept, 42 bases in frame from base 1. A distance of 14 bases separates the germline ends of V and J, which lose 0 bases and 10 bases respectively.

The study at large found these results: Antigen specificity was not determined for the clonally expanded peripheral T cells. After ivuxolimab, more expanded clones were found on average in CD8+ T cells than in CD4+ T cells. Partial responders in the 0.1-3.0 mg/kg groups had among the lowest normalized peripheral clonal expansion, especially among CD8+ T cells. Low levels of normalized T-cell clonal expansion were also shown by some nonresponding patients. At doses of 0.1 to 3.0 mg/kg, clonal expansion of both CD4+ and CD8+ blood T cells was observed from baseline to week 6.

The clonotype comes from an adult with an advanced solid tumor such as melanoma, head and neck, liver or kidney cancer. The specimen comprised CD4+ or CD8+ T cells sorted from blood, sampled in a trial of the OX40 agonist ivuxolimab. Recombination linked TRBV14 to TRBJ2-3, and the D gene may be TRBD1, 6 bases matching. The CDR3 amino acid sequence is: CASSQDTGSWAQYF. In nucleotide form, the sequence is TGTGCCAGCAGCCAAGATACAGGGAGTTGGGCGCAGTATTTT. The full variable domain, with segments outside the CDR3 supplied by the reference TRBV14 and TRBJ2-3 proteins, appears as EAGVTQFPSHSVIEKGQTVTLRCDPISGHDNLYWYRRVMGKEIKFLLHFVKESKQDESGMPNNRFLAERTGGTYSTLKVQPAELEDSGVYFCASSQDTGSWAQYFGPGTRLTVL.